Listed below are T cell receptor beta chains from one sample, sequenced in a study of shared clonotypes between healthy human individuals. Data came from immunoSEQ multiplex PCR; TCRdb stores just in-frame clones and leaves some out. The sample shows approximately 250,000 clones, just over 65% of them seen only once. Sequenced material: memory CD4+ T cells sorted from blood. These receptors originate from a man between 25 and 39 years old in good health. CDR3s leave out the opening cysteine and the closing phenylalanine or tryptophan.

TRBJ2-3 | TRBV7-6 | ASSLRKGRDATGMDTQY
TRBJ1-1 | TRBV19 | ASSVVTGEAF
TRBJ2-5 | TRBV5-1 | ASSLALASVTETQY
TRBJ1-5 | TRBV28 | ASSHDRGGSNQPQH
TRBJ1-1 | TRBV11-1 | ASSQDILNTEAF
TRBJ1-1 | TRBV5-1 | ASSLRPGTEAF
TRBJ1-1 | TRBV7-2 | ASSYRGGTEAF
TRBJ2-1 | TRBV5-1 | ASSGQGVYNEQF
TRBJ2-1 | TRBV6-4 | ASSKLAGAREQF
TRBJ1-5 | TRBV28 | ASSSQGQSLPQH
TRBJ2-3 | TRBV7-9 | ASSLDGASTDTQY
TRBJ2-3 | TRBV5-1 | ASSTHNLFSPDTQY
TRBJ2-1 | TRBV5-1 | ASSPEVQRLYNEQF
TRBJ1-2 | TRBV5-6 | ASSLPIPPYGYT
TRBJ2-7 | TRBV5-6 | ASSSTRLAGAGQY
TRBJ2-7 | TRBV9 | ASSVMGSTDYEQY
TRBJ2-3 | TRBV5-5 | ASSFLAGGPTDTQY
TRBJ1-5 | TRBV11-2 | ASSLGGQINQPQH
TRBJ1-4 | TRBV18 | ASSPRGQTNEKLF
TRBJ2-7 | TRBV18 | ASSRTGDHEQY
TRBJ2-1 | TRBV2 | ASSVTQGPYNEQF
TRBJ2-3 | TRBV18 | ASTHTDTQY
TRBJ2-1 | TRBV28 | ASSSQGAATYNEQF
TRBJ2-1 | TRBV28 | ASSSSLLSYNEQF
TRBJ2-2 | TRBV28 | ASSSPGLAGDTGELF
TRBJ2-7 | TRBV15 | ATSRGGQGGREQY
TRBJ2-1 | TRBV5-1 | ASSLDQGPPTDEQF
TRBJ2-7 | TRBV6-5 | ASRRQSGSFDEQY
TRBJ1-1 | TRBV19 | ASSPTRTEAF
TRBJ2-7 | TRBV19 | ASSIDRDRYYEQY
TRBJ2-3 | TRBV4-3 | ASSQDLYGDTQY
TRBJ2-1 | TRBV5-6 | ASSFPSRRVNEQF
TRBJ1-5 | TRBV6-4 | ASRAGQGTPQH
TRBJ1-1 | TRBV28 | ASSYAGTEAF
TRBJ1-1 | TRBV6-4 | ASSDGQGGTEAF
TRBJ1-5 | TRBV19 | ASSIGGIESPQH
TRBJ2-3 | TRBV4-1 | ASSQYSTDTQY
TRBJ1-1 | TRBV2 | ASRDTPTGLNEAF
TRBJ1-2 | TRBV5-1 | ASSETPMEGAIGYT
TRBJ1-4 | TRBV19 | ASRPGQGGFSGYEKLF
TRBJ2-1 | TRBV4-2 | ASSQDFGVNEQF
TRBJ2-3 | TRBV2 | ASKAGVITDTQY
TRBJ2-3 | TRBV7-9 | ASSGVVAESTDTQY
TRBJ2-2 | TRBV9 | ASSGQGQANTGELF
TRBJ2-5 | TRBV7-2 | ASSRWGDTETQY
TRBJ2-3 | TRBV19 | ASTPGLAIDTQY
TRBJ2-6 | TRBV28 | ASSRGVNVLT